The rows below give T cell receptor beta chains drawn from one sample of a study of regulatory T cells in long-lasting Graves disease. MiXCR was run by TCRdb on the multiplex PCR reads, yielding one entry per CDR3 protein. Here the sample spans 350,000 to 450,000 distinct CDR3 sequences, roughly 24% being singletons. Sequencing was performed on peripheral blood mononuclear cells (PBMCs), taken when the disease was refractory, from a patient treated with antithyroid drugs. These receptor sequences come from a woman between 40 and 55 years old with Graves disease. Both conserved end residues are part of each CDR3. The order of the fields is CDR3 DNA, CDR3 protein, V gene, clone size, J gene, D gene. The D gene is left open where the match is weak. Some rows have no size entry. The others give once, few or many, or a class for an expanded clone.

cdr3_nt: TGCAGTGCTAGAGATCACCTTCAGACAGGGCTTTACTACTTC
cdr3_aa: CSARDHLQTGLYYF
v_call: TRBV20-1
clone_size: -
j_call: TRBJ2-4
d_call: TRBD1

cdr3_nt: TGTGCCAGCAGTTTTCAGCGTCAGTCAGGGGGGAGTGAGCAGTACTTC
cdr3_aa: CASSFQRQSGGSEQYF
v_call: TRBV28
clone_size: many
j_call: TRBJ2-7
d_call: -

cdr3_nt: TGTGCCAGCAGCGCGGGGGACCGGGACAGGCACTTAGGAACCTTC
cdr3_aa: CASSAGDRDRHLGTF
v_call: TRBV9
clone_size: -
j_call: TRBJ1-2
d_call: TRBD1

cdr3_nt: TGTGCCAGCAGCTCCCCGGGACAGGGGGCGTTCGAGCAGTACTTC
cdr3_aa: CASSSPGQGAFEQYF
v_call: TRBV11-2
clone_size: few
j_call: TRBJ2-7
d_call: TRBD1

cdr3_nt: TGTGCCAGCTGGTTAACGGGGAACACTGAAGCTTTCTTT
cdr3_aa: CASWLTGNTEAFF
v_call: TRBV27
clone_size: many
j_call: TRBJ1-1
d_call: -

cdr3_nt: TGTGCCAGCAGTTCCACCGCGGGGGGGGACTATGGCTACACCTTC
cdr3_aa: CASSSTAGGDYGYTF
v_call: TRBV28
clone_size: many
j_call: TRBJ1-2
d_call: -

cdr3_nt: TGTGCCAGCAGTTTCGAGGCTTTACTTTCTGGAAACACCATATATTTT
cdr3_aa: CASSFEALLSGNTIYF
v_call: TRBV12-3/TRBV12-4
clone_size: -
j_call: TRBJ1-3
d_call: -

cdr3_nt: TGTGCCAGCAGTTTACAGTTTGGTGAAGCTTTCTTT
cdr3_aa: CASSLQFGEAFF
v_call: TRBV28
clone_size: many
j_call: TRBJ1-1
d_call: -

cdr3_nt: TGTGCCAGCAGGGTGACAGGGAGCTCCTACGAGCAGTACTTC
cdr3_aa: CASRVTGSSYEQYF
v_call: TRBV27
clone_size: many
j_call: TRBJ2-7
d_call: TRBD1

cdr3_nt: TGTGCCACCGTGTCGATTAACTATGGCTACACCTTC
cdr3_aa: CATVSINYGYTF
v_call: TRBV19
clone_size: few
j_call: TRBJ1-2
d_call: -

cdr3_nt: TGTGCCAGCAGTTTTACCGGGAGATTGCTCTACGAGCAGTACTTC
cdr3_aa: CASSFTGRLLYEQYF
v_call: TRBV12-3/TRBV12-4
clone_size: few
j_call: TRBJ2-7
d_call: -

cdr3_nt: TGTGCCAGCAGCTTAGGTGACCGGGAGACACTCGCCTACGAGCAGTACTTC
cdr3_aa: CASSLGDRETLAYEQYF
v_call: TRBV11-2
clone_size: -
j_call: TRBJ2-7
d_call: -

cdr3_nt: TGTGCCAGTAGTATCCCACTGCCAGGGGCTGGGGCCAACGTCCTGACTTTC
cdr3_aa: CASSIPLPGAGANVLTF
v_call: TRBV19
clone_size: -
j_call: TRBJ2-6
d_call: -

cdr3_nt: TGTGCCAGCAGTGCCCCAAACAGGGATCCTTCCTACGAGCAGTACTTC
cdr3_aa: CASSAPNRDPSYEQYF
v_call: TRBV6-1
clone_size: many
j_call: TRBJ2-7
d_call: -

cdr3_nt: TGTGCCAGCAGCCAAGGATCGGAGAGGGGAATTGGAGAGACCCAGTACTTC
cdr3_aa: CASSQGSERGIGETQYF
v_call: TRBV28
clone_size: once
j_call: TRBJ2-5
d_call: -

cdr3_nt: TGTGCCAGCTCACCATTACTCAGCTTAATGTGGACTGAAGCTTTCTTT
cdr3_aa: CASSPLLSLMWTEAFF
v_call: TRBV18
clone_size: -
j_call: TRBJ1-1
d_call: -

cdr3_nt: TGTGCCAGCAGCTTAGTCCCAGGCTATTTGACAGATACGCAGTATTTT
cdr3_aa: CASSLVPGYLTDTQYF
v_call: TRBV7-2
clone_size: -
j_call: TRBJ2-3
d_call: -

cdr3_nt: TGCAGCGTTGCTGGCCAGCCCTACGAGCAGTACTTC
cdr3_aa: CSVAGQPYEQYF
v_call: TRBV29-1
clone_size: many
j_call: TRBJ2-7
d_call: -

cdr3_nt: TGCGCCAGCAGCACTTTAAGCGGGAGTCGCCACAATGAGCAGTTCTTC
cdr3_aa: CASSTLSGSRHNEQFF
v_call: TRBV5-1
clone_size: -
j_call: TRBJ2-1
d_call: TRBD2

cdr3_nt: TGTGCCAGCAGTCCGGGGACAGGGAGGTGGGAGACCCAGTACTTC
cdr3_aa: CASSPGTGRWETQYF
v_call: TRBV28
clone_size: many
j_call: TRBJ2-5
d_call: TRBD1

cdr3_nt: TGTGCCAGCAGTTTCGGACAGGGGGTCGAGCAGTACTTC
cdr3_aa: CASSFGQGVEQYF
v_call: TRBV12-3/TRBV12-4
clone_size: many
j_call: TRBJ2-7
d_call: TRBD1

cdr3_nt: TGTGCCAGTAGTCTACTCTCGGTAACTAATGAAAAACTGTTTTTT
cdr3_aa: CASSLLSVTNEKLFF
v_call: TRBV19
clone_size: -
j_call: TRBJ1-4
d_call: -

cdr3_nt: TGTGCCAGCAGCCAAATGGAAGGGCAGCCCCAGCATTTT
cdr3_aa: CASSQMEGQPQHF
v_call: TRBV6-4
clone_size: many
j_call: TRBJ1-5
d_call: -

cdr3_nt: TGTGCCAGCAGCTTAGGCGAACAGCCCTTCTCTGGGGCCAACGTCCTGACTTTC
cdr3_aa: CASSLGEQPFSGANVLTF
v_call: TRBV2
clone_size: -
j_call: TRBJ2-6
d_call: -

cdr3_nt: TGCGCCAGCAGCTTTCAACGATACGGCTACGAGCAGTACTTC
cdr3_aa: CASSFQRYGYEQYF
v_call: TRBV5-1
clone_size: many
j_call: TRBJ2-7
d_call: -

cdr3_nt: TGTGCCAGCTTACAGCGTCCTACAGATACGCAGTATTTT
cdr3_aa: CASLQRPTDTQYF
v_call: TRBV5-8
clone_size: few
j_call: TRBJ2-3
d_call: -

cdr3_nt: TGTGCCAGCAGTCCGGGGACAGATGGAAACACCATATATTTT
cdr3_aa: CASSPGTDGNTIYF
v_call: TRBV6-1
clone_size: many
j_call: TRBJ1-3
d_call: TRBD1

cdr3_nt: TGTGCCATCAGTTACACTAGCGGCCAAGAGACCCAGTACTTC
cdr3_aa: CAISYTSGQETQYF
v_call: TRBV10-3
clone_size: -
j_call: TRBJ2-5
d_call: TRBD2

cdr3_nt: TGTGCCTGGACACGTGTCTCCTACGAGCAGTACTTC
cdr3_aa: CAWTRVSYEQYF
v_call: TRBV30
clone_size: -
j_call: TRBJ2-7
d_call: -

cdr3_nt: TGTGCCAGCAGTTTCCCCATGCCCCACAGGCGTTATGGCTACACCTTC
cdr3_aa: CASSFPMPHRRYGYTF
v_call: TRBV28
clone_size: many
j_call: TRBJ1-2
d_call: -

cdr3_nt: TGTGCCAGCAGCTTTCGACCCACAGATACGCAGTATTTT
cdr3_aa: CASSFRPTDTQYF
v_call: TRBV7-2
clone_size: -
j_call: TRBJ2-3
d_call: -

cdr3_nt: TGTGCCAGCAGTTTACTACGCGACGAGCAGTACTTC
cdr3_aa: CASSLLRDEQYF
v_call: TRBV28
clone_size: many
j_call: TRBJ2-7
d_call: -